A single sample is the source of the 25 T cell receptor beta chains below, sequenced in a study of shared clonotypes between healthy human individuals. Sequencing used immunoSEQ multiplex PCR; TCRdb keeps in-frame clones, though not all of them. This sample has about 1.5 million clones, with approximately 98% found just once. The sequenced sample consisted of naive CD4+ T cells sorted from blood. Sample subset: CD45RA+ positively selected. Source of these receptors: a man aged 25-45 years in good health.

The chain recombines TRBV18 with TRBJ1-2, with TRBD1 as a possible D gene (5 bases). V lost 3 bases to trimming and J lost 4 bases, with 15 bases between them. Germline CDR1 reads KGHSH; CDR2 reads LQKENI. The CDR3 extends over 15 amino acids. The DNA of the CDR3 is TGTGCCAGCTCACCCCTTGACAGTCCGGGCTATGGCTACACCTTC. Translating gives CASSPLDSPGYGYTF.

A note on this clone: The same CDR3 can be traced to other DNA sequences in this sample. The chain combines TRBV7-9 with TRBJ2-7; 10 nucleotides match TRBD2. The CDR3 has 15 residues. CDR1 is SEHNR, CDR2 FQNEAQ, per germline (reference sequence). V was pared by 5 bases and J by 0 bases, with 4 bases of the junction left unmatched. Here the CDR3 reads CASSLRTSGSYEQYF. In DNA, the CDR3 is TGTGCCAGCAGCCTCAGGACTAGCGGCTCCTACGAGCAGTACTTC. The variable domain in full, completed from reference TRBV7-9 and TRBJ2-7, reads DTGVSQNPRHKITKRGQNVTFRCDPISEHNRLYWYRQTLGQGPEFLTYFQNEAQLEKSRLLSDRFSAERPKGSFSTLEIQRTEQGDSAMYLCASSLRTSGSYEQYFGPGTRLTVT.

The CDR3 reads CASSPIPGTSGSRETQYF. DNA for the CDR3: TGTGCCAGCAGCCCGATTCCCGGGACTAGCGGGAGTAGGGAGACCCAGTACTTC. The rearrangement links TRBV28 to TRBJ2-5; 14 bases are a match to TRBD2. V gave up 6 bases and J gave up 5 bases; unmatched junction bases: 14. In germline, CDR1 is MDHEN, CDR2 SYDVKM. This CDR3 spans 18 amino acids.

J is TRBJ2-3 and V is TRBV5-6; TRBD1 or TRBD2 may be the D gene (5 bases each). Trimming left V 5 bases short and J 3 bases short, with 16 bases between. The length of the CDR3 is 15 residues. Germline values: CDR1 SGHDT, CDR2 YYEEEE. CDR3 sequence (DNA): TGTGCCAGCAGGGCGACGGGACGACTAACAGATACGCAGTATTTT. Translating gives CASRATGRLTDTQYF.

This rearrangement joins TRBV6-5 to TRBJ2-7; D remains unclear. The CDR3 has 14 residues. Germline V gene data show CDR1 as MNHEY and CDR2 as SVGAGI. Trimming took off 0 bases at V and 0 bases at J, with 6 bases between the two ends. The CDR3 coding sequence is TGTGCCAGCAGTTACTCGGCAGCCTCCTACGAGCAGTACTTC. This sequence encodes CASSYSAASYEQYF.

This chain connects TRBV9 to TRBJ1-2; no clear D. CDR3 size: 14 residues. The V gene's germline CDR1 is SGDLS and CDR2 YYNGEE. Trimming took 4 bases from V and 9 from J, leaving 19 bases between them. The CDR3 protein is CASSPDVRRQSYTF. CDR3 nucleotides: TGTGCCAGCAGCCCTGATGTCCGGCGACAAAGCTACACCTTC.

Notes on this clone: Other DNA sequences from this sample encode an identical CDR3 as well. The V call is TRBV5-6, the J call TRBJ1-2, with 11 bases lining up with TRBD1. Germline assignment: CDR1 SGHDT and CDR2 YYEEEE. V trimming: 4 bases; J trimming: 4 bases; junction bases outside the gene matches: 3. The CDR3 is 14 residues long. The CDR3 region is CASSRDRGFYGYTF. CDR3 DNA: TGTGCCAGCAGCCGGGACAGGGGGTTCTATGGCTACACCTTC. Together with reference TRBV5-6 and TRBJ1-2, the CDR3 gives the full variable domain: DAGVTQSPTHLIKTRGQQVTLRCSPKSGHDTVSWYQQALGQGPQFIFQYYEEEERQRGNFPDRFSGHQFPNYSSELNVNALLLGDSALYLCASSRDRGFYGYTFGSGTRLTVV.

This rearrangement joins TRBV9 to TRBJ2-7, with D possibly matching TRBD2 (6 bases). Trimming took off 0 bases at V and 3 bases at J, with 10 bases between the two ends. Germline CDR1 reads SGDLS; CDR2 reads YYNGEE. There are 14 residues in the CDR3. The CDR3 is CASSVGSSGYEQYF. The DNA for the CDR3 is TGTGCCAGCAGCGTAGGAAGTAGCGGCTACGAGCAGTACTTC. The full variable domain, rest sourced from reference TRBV9 and TRBJ2-7, is DSGVTQTPKHLITATGQRVTLRCSPRSGDLSVYWYQQSLDQGLQFLIQYYNGEERAKGNILERFSAQQFPDLHSELNLSSLELGDSALYFCASSVGSSGYEQYFGPGTRLTVT.

This rearrangement joins TRBV19 to TRBJ2-2, with unresolved D. Germline V gene lookup returns CDR1 LNHDA and CDR2 SQIVND (reference sequence). V shed 3 bases and J shed 1 base, with 9 bases lying between them. The CDR3 extends over 15 amino acids. The CDR3 DNA reads as TGTGCCAGTAGTATTGCTGGGCTGAACACCGGGGAGCTGTTTTTT. Its translation is CASSIAGLNTGELFF. The full variable domain, its missing parts supplied by reference TRBV19 and TRBJ2-2, is DGGITQSPKYLFRKEGQNVTLSCEQNLNHDAMYWYRQDPGQGLRLIYYSQIVNDFQKGDIAEGYSVSREKKESFPLTVTSAQKNPTAFYLCASSIAGLNTGELFFGEGSRLTVL.

The chain joins TRBV6-1 to TRBJ1-3; unclear D gene. The CDR3 length is 11 residues. Trimming stripped 5 bases from V and 7 bases from J, with 6 bases between. The germline V gene has CDR1 MNHNS and CDR2 SASEGT. CDR3 bases: TGTGCCAGCAGTCCCCGGAACACCATATATTTT. Its translation is CASSPRNTIYF.

The chain links TRBV18 to TRBJ2-3; no definite D call. The V gene's germline CDR1 is KGHSH and CDR2 LQKENI. The CDR3 runs 18 residues. V lost 2 bases, J lost 4 bases, and 22 bases lay in between. CDR3 DNA sequence: TGTGCCAGCTCACCAGTGGGAACCCCATCAAGGTTCCCAGATACGCAGTATTTT. Encoded protein: CASSPVGTPSRFPDTQYF. Variable domain in full (rest from reference TRBV18 and TRBJ2-3): NAGVMQNPRHLVRRRGQEARLRCSPMKGHSHVYWYRQLPEEGLKFMVYLQKENIIDESGMPKERFSAEFPKEGPSILRIQQVVRGDSAAYFCASSPVGTPSRFPDTQYFGPGTRLTVL.

This chain joins TRBV5-1 and TRBJ1-5; D is perhaps TRBD1 (5 bases). The CDR3 is made up of 16 amino acids. The germline V and J ends were trimmed by 1 base and 1 base, with 12 bases remaining between them. The germline gives CDR1 SGHRS, CDR2 YFSETQ. The CDR3 nucleotides are TGCGCCAGCAGCTTGTACCCAGGGAACAGCAATCAGCCCCAGCATTTT. Encoded protein: CASSLYPGNSNQPQHF.

This chain connects TRBV27 to TRBJ2-1, with 7 bases aligning to TRBD2. The CDR3 sequence is 16 residues long. Germline V gene data show CDR1 as MNHEY and CDR2 as SMNVEV (reference sequence). V gave up 2 bases and J gave up 4 bases; unmatched junction bases: 8. CDR3 protein: CASSLARTSWYNEQFF. CDR3 coding DNA: TGTGCCAGCAGTTTAGCCCGGACTAGTTGGTACAATGAGCAGTTCTTC.

The chain has TRBV27 and TRBJ1-4; 7 bases are a match to TRBD1. V shed 6 bases, J shed 8 bases, and the junction held 12 bases outside the gene matches. This CDR3 comprises 15 residues. CDR1 is MNHEY and CDR2 is SMNVEV in the germline V gene (reference sequence). The CDR3 DNA reads as TGTGCCAGCAGGGCCCTCCGGACAGGAGGGGAAAAACTGTTTTTT. Residues: CASRALRTGGEKLFF.

The V call is TRBV6-5, the J call TRBJ1-3; D remains ambiguous. The V end was cut by 2 bases, the J end by 0 bases, with 8 bases between. The CDR3 is 15 residues long. Per germline, CDR1 MNHEY and CDR2 SVGAGI. The CDR3 protein is CASSYKIASGNTIYF. CDR3 bases: TGTGCCAGCAGTTACAAGATCGCCTCTGGAAACACCATATATTTT.

CDR3 amino acids: CASSTSGSRPSEQYF. The CDR3 DNA is TGTGCCAGCAGCACTAGCGGGAGCCGTCCCTCTGAGCAGTACTTC. V and J are TRBV7-2 and TRBJ2-7; 11 bases agree with TRBD2. The CDR3 sequence is 15 residues long. V dropped 5 bases and J dropped 7; count of bases not matched to a gene: 10. CDR1 and CDR2 from the germline V gene are SGHTA and FQGNSA.

Comment on this clone: At one of its ends the junction is not consistent with the germline gene, which may arise from a read error. This sequence joins TRBV11-2 and TRBJ2-7; 7 nucleotides match TRBD1. The CDR3 loop spans 13 amino acids. The germline V gene encodes CDR1 SGHAT and CDR2 FQNNGV. The CDR3 protein is CASSSRDSSAAIF. The CDR3 DNA reads as TGTGCCAGCAGCTCCCGGGACAGCTCAGCTGCGATCTTC. Full variable domain (outside the CDR3, taken from reference TRBV11-2 and TRBJ2-7): EAGVAQSPRYKIIEKRQSVAFWCNPISGHATLYWYQQILGQGPKLLIQFQNNGVVDDSQLPKDRFSAERLKGVDSTLKIQPAKLEDSAVYLCASSSRDSSAAIFGPGTRLTVT.

This sequence joins TRBV15 and TRBJ2-1; tentatively, D is TRBD1 or TRBD2 (6 bases each). Germline loops: CDR1 LNHNV, CDR2 YYDKDF (reference sequence). This CDR3 region has 19 residues. Trimming pared 7 bases from V and 6 bases from J, leaving 31 bases between. The DNA for the CDR3 is TGTGCCACCACCCCGAGGGGGGCGGGCTTTTTCCAACCCTTCAATGAGCAGTTCTTC. Translation gives CATTPRGAGFFQPFNEQFF.

The gene calls are TRBV7-6 and TRBJ1-5; D unresolved. Between the trimmed V and J ends, which lost 1 base and 6 bases, there was a span of 7 bases. The germline gives CDR1 SGHVS, CDR2 FNYEAQ. The CDR3 covers 13 residues. This chain's CDR3 is CASSLVLGQPQHF. CDR3 bases: TGTGCCAGCAGCTTAGTATTGGGTCAGCCCCAGCATTTT. Using reference TRBV7-6 and TRBJ1-5 for the parts outside the CDR3, the full variable domain is GAGVSQSPRYKVTKRGQDVALRCDPISGHVSLYWYRQALGQGPEFLTYFNYEAQQDKSGLPNDRFSAERPEGSISTLTIQRTEQRDSAMYRCASSLVLGQPQHFGDGTRLSIL.

About this clone itself: This specimen includes other DNA sequences encoding the same CDR3. This chain uses TRBV5-6 with TRBJ2-7, with D unresolved. The length of the CDR3 is 12 residues. Germline lookup yields CDR1 SGHDT and CDR2 YYEEEE. Trimming pared 4 bases from V and 0 bases from J, leaving 5 bases between. The DNA of the CDR3 is TGTGCCAGCAGCCAGAGCTCCTACGAGCAGTACTTC. Amino acid sequence: CASSQSSYEQYF. Variable domain in full (rest from reference TRBV5-6 and TRBJ2-7): DAGVTQSPTHLIKTRGQQVTLRCSPKSGHDTVSWYQQALGQGPQFIFQYYEEEERQRGNFPDRFSGHQFPNYSSELNVNALLLGDSALYLCASSQSSYEQYFGPGTRLTVT.

The V gene is TRBV6-5, the J gene TRBJ2-3; 7 nucleotides agree with TRBD2. J was trimmed by 1 base and V by 2 bases; bases with no gene match: 3. The CDR3 length is 15 residues. Germline V CDR1 and CDR2: MNHEY, SVGAGI. The CDR3 coding sequence is TGTGCCAGCAGTTACGGACTAGAAGGCACAGATACGCAGTATTTT. This gives the protein CASSYGLEGTDTQYF.

The V and J genes are TRBV27 and TRBJ2-7; perhaps TRBD2 as D (6 bases). The CDR3 has 14 residues. CDR1 is MNHEY, CDR2 SMNVEV, per germline (reference sequence). Trimming left V 5 bases short and J 4 bases short, with 15 bases between. CDR3 sequence reads: CASSIYGGGYEQYF. The CDR3 DNA sequence: TGTGCCAGCAGTATTTACGGGGGAGGTTACGAGCAGTACTTC.

The rearrangement uses TRBV4-3 and TRBJ1-2; no reliable D call. This CDR3 contains 15 residues. Trimming cost V 0 bases and J 0 bases, with 8 bases left between them. CDR1 is LGHNA and CDR2 is YSLEER in the germline V gene. The CDR3 protein is CASSQDDGSNYGYTF. The CDR3 DNA reads TGCGCCAGCAGCCAAGATGACGGTTCTAACTATGGCTACACCTTC.

The chain is built from TRBV9 and TRBJ1-2; the D is unclear. Trimming took off 3 bases at V and 7 bases at J, with 13 bases between the two ends. The CDR3 covers 13 residues. The germline V gene has CDR1 SGDLS and CDR2 YYNGEE. The CDR3 DNA reads TGTGCCAGCAGCGCCGCAGGATCCGGTGGCTACACCTTC. It translates to CASSAAGSGGYTF.

V is TRBV29-1 and J is TRBJ2-7; a weak D match, TRBD2 (5 bases). Deletions cut 5 bases from V and 6 bases from J, with 11 bases between. The CDR3 consists of 11 residues. Per germline, CDR1 SQVTM and CDR2 ANQGSEA. In DNA form, the CDR3 reads TGCAGCGTTAAAGTAGCGTCCGAGCAGTACTTC. Translated, it gives CSVKVASEQYF.